This T cell receptor (beta chain) was observed in a study of cytomegalovirus exposure and HLA in healthy donors (TCRdb year 2017). In the study overall: According to a later analysis, one platform produced both the roughly 120 validation repertoires and the 700 or so repertoires of the first cohort. The study aimed to test whether signatures of past pathogen exposure could be identified by cataloging public T cell receptors. In addition to the first cohort of about 650 subjects, a separate validation cohort of 120 different subjects was used. To predict cytomegalovirus infection status, the study combined high-throughput TCR immunosequencing, statistical association of individual TCRs with disease status, and machine learning.

As regards this clone: Its binding antigen is unknown. The record has no base qualities; no much larger clone is one base away.

Overall study results and their limits: Subsequent analysis determined that TCRs grouped into clusters in the first cohort also showed a tendency toward co-occurrence across the 120 validation repertoires, and approximately 93% of cluster scores exceeded 0. Across donors, most TCR sequences were observed very rarely, whereas some public TCRs were present in many individuals. The study gave a list of about 150 TCR beta chains associated with cytomegalovirus. All 120 or so repertoires were used to score co-occurrence in the validation cohort in a later analysis, because that analysis had no HLA typing for the cohort. In vitro tests confirmed that a few of the cytomegalovirus-associated TCR beta chains recognize cytomegalovirus antigens. The authors suggested that the approach could potentially be generalized to other disease states and immunological phenotypes. The classifier was reported to diagnose cytomegalovirus status with high specificity and sensitivity in both the original cohort and the validation cohort.

Separate from the roughly 660-subject first cohort, the validation cohort of around 130 subjects was the group to which the donors belonged. Sequences LNHDA (CDR1) and SQIVND (CDR2) are obtained from the germline V gene (reference sequence). V is pared back by 1 base and J by 1 base, with 10 bases lying between the germline termini. Inclusive of the bounding cysteine and phenylalanine, the CDR3 is 15 residues long. Just the 45-base CDR3 DNA is kept, in frame starting at base 1. The library was produced with the immunoSEQ multiplex PCR assay. Concerning the study's data processing: To diagnose cytomegalovirus status from the catalog of TCR beta chain sequences, a statistical classification framework was built. This immuneACCESS table, as held by TCRdb, lists in-frame sequences with V and J called but not all clones. Of the missing ones, under half trace to an unresolved V gene in checked studies; the others have no known cause. V and J calls plus clone size are reproduced from that table; the DNA served to infer D and trimming. The sample records 130,000 to 150,000 clones, 84% of which are singletons. Approximately 1.4% of the sample comes from the top ten.

The chain employs TRBV19 and TRBJ1-1; confidence is insufficient to name the D gene. The sample taken for sequencing was PBMCs. This clonotype was sampled from a woman aged 25 to 39 in good health and CMV-seronegative. The bases are TGTGCCAGTAGTATAGGAGGGAGGGAGAACACTGAAGCTTTCTTT. This gives the protein CASSIGGRENTEAFF.